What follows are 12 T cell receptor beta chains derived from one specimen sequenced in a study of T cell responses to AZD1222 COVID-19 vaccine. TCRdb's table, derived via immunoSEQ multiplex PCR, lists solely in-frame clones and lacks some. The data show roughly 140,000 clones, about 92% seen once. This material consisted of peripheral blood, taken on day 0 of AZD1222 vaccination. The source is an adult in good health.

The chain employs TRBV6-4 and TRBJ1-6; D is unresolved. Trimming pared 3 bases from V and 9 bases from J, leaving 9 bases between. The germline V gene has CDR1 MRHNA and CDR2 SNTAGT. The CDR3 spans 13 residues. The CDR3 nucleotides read TGTGCCAGCAGTGAAGGGCCGGCTTCACCCCTCCACTTT. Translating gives CASSEGPASPLHF.

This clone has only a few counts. In nucleotides, the CDR3 is TGTGCCAGCAGCAAAGGTGGACAGGGGAACAATCAGCCCCAGCATTTT. The encoded protein is CASSKGGQGNNQPQHF. The chain has TRBV21-1 and TRBJ1-5; TRBD1, the D gene given by the table, was not confirmed from the DNA. TRBV21-1 has pseudogene status. The CDR3 contains 16 residues.

Written as DNA, the CDR3 is TGCGCCAGCAGCCAAGAGATTAGCCAGGGATCTGAAAAACTGTTTTTT. It translates to CASSQEISQGSEKLFF. This sequence joins TRBV4-3 and TRBJ1-4; tentatively, D is TRBD1 (5 bases). The CDR3 sequence is 16 residues long. V lost 0 bases, J lost 7 bases, and 15 bases lay in between. Germline V gene sequence: CDR1 LGHNA, CDR2 YSLEER.

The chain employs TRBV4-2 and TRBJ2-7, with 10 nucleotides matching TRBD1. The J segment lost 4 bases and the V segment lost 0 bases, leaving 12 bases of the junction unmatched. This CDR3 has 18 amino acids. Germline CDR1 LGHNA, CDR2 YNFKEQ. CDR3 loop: CASSQDTPGQGSRYEQYF. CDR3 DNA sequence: TGTGCCAGCAGCCAAGATACTCCGGGACAGGGGAGTAGGTACGAGCAGTACTTC.

CDR3 sequence: CASSPRDRQGTNSPLHF. In DNA form, the CDR3 reads TGTGCCAGTAGTCCCCGGGACAGGCAAGGGACTAATTCACCCCTCCACTTT. The J gene is TRBJ1-6, the V gene TRBV19, with 8 bases matching TRBD1. Unmatched junction bases numbered 12, after V lost 5 bases and J lost 6 bases. CDR3 length equals 17 residues. From germline, CDR1 is LNHDA and CDR2 SQIVND (reference sequence).

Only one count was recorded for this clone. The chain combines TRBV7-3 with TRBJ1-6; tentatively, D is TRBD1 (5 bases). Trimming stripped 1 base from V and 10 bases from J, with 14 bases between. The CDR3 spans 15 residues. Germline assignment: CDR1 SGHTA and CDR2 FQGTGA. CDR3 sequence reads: CASSLKGDAKSPLHF. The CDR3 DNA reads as TGTGCCAGCAGCTTAAAAGGGGATGCGAAATCACCCCTCCACTTT.

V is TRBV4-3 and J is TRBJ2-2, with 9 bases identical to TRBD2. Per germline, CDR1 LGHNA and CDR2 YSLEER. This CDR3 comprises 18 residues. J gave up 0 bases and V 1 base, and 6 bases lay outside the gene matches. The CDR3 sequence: CASSQVGAGGANTGELFF. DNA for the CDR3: TGCGCCAGCAGCCAAGTTGGAGCGGGAGGCGCGAACACCGGGGAGCTGTTTTTT.

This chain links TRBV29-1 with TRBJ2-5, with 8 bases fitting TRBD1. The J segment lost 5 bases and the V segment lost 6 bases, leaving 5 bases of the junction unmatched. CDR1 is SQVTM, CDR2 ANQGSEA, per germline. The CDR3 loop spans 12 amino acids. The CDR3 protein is CSVPDRGETQYF. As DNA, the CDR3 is TGCAGCGTGCCCGACAGGGGTGAGACCCAGTACTTC.

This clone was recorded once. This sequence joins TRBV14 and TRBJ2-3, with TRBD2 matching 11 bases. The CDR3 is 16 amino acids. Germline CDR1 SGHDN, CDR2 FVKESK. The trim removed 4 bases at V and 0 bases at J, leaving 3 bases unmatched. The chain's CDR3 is CASSRIAGGSTDTQYF. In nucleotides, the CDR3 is TGTGCCAGCAGCCGGATAGCGGGAGGGAGCACAGATACGCAGTATTTT.

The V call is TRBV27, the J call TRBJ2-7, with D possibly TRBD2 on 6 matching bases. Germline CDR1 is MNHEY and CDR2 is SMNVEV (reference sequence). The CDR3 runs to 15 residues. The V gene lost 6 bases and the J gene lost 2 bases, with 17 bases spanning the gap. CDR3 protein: CASRWGGRPTYEQYF. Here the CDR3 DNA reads TGTGCCAGCAGATGGGGAGGCCGTCCCACCTACGAGCAGTACTTC.

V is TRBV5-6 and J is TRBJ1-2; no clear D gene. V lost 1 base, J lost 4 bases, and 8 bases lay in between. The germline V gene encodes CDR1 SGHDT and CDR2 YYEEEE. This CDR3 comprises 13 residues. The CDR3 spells CASSLNGLYGYTF. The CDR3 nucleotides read TGTGCCAGCAGCTTGAACGGCCTCTATGGCTACACCTTC. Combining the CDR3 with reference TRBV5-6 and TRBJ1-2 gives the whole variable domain DAGVTQSPTHLIKTRGQQVTLRCSPKSGHDTVSWYQQALGQGPQFIFQYYEEEERQRGNFPDRFSGHQFPNYSSELNVNALLLGDSALYLCASSLNGLYGYTFGSGTRLTVV.

DNA for the CDR3: TGTGCCAGCAGCTTGGAGGGCAGGCCCCCTGAAGCTTTCTTT. It codes for CASSLEGRPPEAFF. This sequence joins TRBV5-4 and TRBJ1-1; D gene unclear. This CDR3 has 14 residues. The germline V and J ends were trimmed by 0 bases and 6 bases, with 12 bases remaining between them. Germline V gives CDR1 SGHNT, CDR2 YYREEE (reference sequence).